This section outlines one T cell receptor beta chain sequence together with its context. Antigen: not known. This CDR3 region has 14 residues. The V end was cut by 0 bases, the J end by 7 bases, with 11 bases between. The germline gives CDR1 SGHRS, CDR2 YFSETQ. At baseline, cycle 4 day 1, and cycle 7 day 1, blood was sampled. This entry belongs to a study of OX40 agonist ivuxolimab in advanced cancers. Findings and caveats of the study: Among the lowest peripheral clonal expansion occurred in 0.1-3.0 mg/kg partial responders.

Repertoires were generated with immunoSEQ multiplex PCR, while TCRdb's copy carries only in-frame clones and drops some. The table includes around 80,000 clones, 80% to 90% detected once. The material sequenced was CD4+ or CD8+ T cells sorted from blood, taken in a trial of the OX40 agonist ivuxolimab. The chain combines TRBV5-1 with TRBJ2-1; D not certain. The TCR comes from an adult with an advanced solid tumor such as melanoma, head and neck, liver or kidney cancer. CDR3 sequence: CASSLVAGLNEQFF. DNA for the CDR3: TGCGCCAGCAGCTTGGTCGCAGGTCTAAATGAGCAGTTCTTC.